This T cell receptor beta chain was sequenced in a study of post-analysis software for immune sequencing data. About the research overall: In terms of disease course, relapsing-remitting, secondary progressive and progressive-relapsing multiple sclerosis were included.

This clonotype was counted between two and nine times. Its antigen is currently unknown. Built from TCR beta cDNA, the libraries had unique molecular identifiers in them. With about 0.95 to 11 million T cells as the source, 450,000 to 600,000 cDNA molecules resulted. Using its own MiXCR run on the PCR reads, TCRdb lists one record per CDR3 protein. The data contain about 160,000 distinct CDR3 sequences, 36% of them seen just once; the ten biggest clones take up under 30%. General study points: Patients with multiple sclerosis recorded significantly lower normalized Chao1 diversity than controls, the study found. TRBV5-6, TRBV5-1 and TRBV20-1 were among a handful of TRBV segments more frequent in patients than controls.

The CDR3 spans 15 residues. V shed 2 bases, J shed 1 base, and the junction held 4 bases outside the gene matches. Germline assignment: CDR1 MGHRA and CDR2 YSYEKL. This chain joins TRBV4-1 and TRBJ2-5, with 7 bases aligning to TRBD2. The source of this sequence is a girl aged 5 to 17 with multiple sclerosis. Sequenced material: blood, taken after autologous hematopoietic stem cell transplantation. This CDR3 is CASSQRRETQETQYF. The CDR3 DNA sequence: TGCGCCAGCAGCCAACGGCGGGAGACCCAAGAGACCCAGTACTTC.